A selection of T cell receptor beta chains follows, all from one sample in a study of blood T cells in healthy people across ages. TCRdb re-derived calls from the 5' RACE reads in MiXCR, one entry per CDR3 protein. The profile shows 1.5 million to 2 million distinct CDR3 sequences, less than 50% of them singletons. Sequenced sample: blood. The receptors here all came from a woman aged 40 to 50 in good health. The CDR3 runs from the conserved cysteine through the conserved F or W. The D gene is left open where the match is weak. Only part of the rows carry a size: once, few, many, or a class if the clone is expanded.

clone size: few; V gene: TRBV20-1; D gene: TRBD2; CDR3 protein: CSARGSSGGVHEQYF
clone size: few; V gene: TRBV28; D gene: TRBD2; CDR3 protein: CASSATSVSSGANVLTF
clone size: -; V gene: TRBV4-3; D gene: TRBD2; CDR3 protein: CASSQAGLAGGLDTQYF
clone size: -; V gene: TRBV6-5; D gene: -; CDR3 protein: CASSYHRGAGNIQYF
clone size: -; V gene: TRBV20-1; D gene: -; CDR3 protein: CSASPIGPQSNEQFF
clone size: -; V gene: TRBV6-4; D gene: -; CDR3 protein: CASIPRGRLSSYNSPLHF
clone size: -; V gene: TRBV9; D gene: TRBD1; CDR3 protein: CASSVTGVGYGYTF
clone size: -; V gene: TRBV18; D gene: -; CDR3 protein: CASSPRMGATETQYF
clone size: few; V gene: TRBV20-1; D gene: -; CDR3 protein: CSAKFKPYEQYF
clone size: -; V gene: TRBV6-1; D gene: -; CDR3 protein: CASSEATDYNSPLHF
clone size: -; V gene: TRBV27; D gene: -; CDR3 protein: CASSPFLSGSYNEQFF
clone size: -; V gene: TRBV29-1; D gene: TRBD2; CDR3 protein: CSVEGPLAGGRADTQYF
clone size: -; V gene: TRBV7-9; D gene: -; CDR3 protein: CASSLAHLPNYGYTF
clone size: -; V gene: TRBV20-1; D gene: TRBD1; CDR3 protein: CSGEGGPVVDEQYF
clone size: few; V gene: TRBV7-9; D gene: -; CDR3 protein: CASSLGVGGAETQYF
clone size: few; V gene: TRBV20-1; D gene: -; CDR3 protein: CSAILGGTNYGYTF
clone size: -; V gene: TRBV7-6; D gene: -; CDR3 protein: CASSLVGVEYNSPLHF
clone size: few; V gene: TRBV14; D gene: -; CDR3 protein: CASSHLGDKNIQYF
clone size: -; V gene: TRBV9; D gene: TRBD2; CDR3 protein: CASSALAGAFTDTQYF
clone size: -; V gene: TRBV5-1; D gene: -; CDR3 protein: CASSYGLGLGPRYEQYF
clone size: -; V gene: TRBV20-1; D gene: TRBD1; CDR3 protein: CSKTDRAVYNEQFF
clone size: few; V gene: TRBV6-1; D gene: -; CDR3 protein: CASDKMRETQYF
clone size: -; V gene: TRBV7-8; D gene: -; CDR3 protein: CASSPTGSEKLFF
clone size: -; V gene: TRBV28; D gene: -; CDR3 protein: CASRGQGLREQYF
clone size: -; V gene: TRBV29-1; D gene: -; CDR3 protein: CSVPQGGATDTQYF
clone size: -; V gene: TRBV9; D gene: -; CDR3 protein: CASSGTGLEETQYF
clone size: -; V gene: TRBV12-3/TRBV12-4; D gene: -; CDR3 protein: CASSFSQPNTEAFF
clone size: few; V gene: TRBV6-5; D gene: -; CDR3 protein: CASSYSAGRGETQYF
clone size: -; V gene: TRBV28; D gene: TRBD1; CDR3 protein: CASSLRQGAVTEAFF
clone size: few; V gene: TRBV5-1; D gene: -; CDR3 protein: CASSLAGGAGEQYF
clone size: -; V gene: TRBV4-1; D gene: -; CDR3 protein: CASSQEMGISTF
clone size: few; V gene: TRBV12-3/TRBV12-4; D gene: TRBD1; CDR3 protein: CASRTGDLGEQFF
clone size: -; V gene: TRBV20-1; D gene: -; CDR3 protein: CSASRPAEEQFF
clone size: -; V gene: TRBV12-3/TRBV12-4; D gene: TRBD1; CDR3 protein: CASSFKGAGSYEQYF
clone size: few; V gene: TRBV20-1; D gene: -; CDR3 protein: CSARVERANVLTF
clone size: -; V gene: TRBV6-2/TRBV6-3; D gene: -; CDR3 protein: CASSLPDSLYKQYF
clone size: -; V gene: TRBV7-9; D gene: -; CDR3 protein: CASSFGVATNYGYTF
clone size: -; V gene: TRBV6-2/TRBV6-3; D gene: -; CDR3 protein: CASSYYRAGTDTQYF
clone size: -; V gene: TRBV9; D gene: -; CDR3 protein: CASSVGGPGNAYNEQFF
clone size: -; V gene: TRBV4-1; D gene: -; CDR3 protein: CASSQEPRQHTDTQYF
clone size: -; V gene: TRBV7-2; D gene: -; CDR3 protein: CASSPHAAKNIQYF
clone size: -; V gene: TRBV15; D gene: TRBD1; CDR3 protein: CATRPQDRGPYNEQFF
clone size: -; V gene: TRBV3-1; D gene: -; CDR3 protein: CASSQGGTSRGTQYF
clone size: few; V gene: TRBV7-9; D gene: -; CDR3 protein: CASSQPIVGASYNEQFF
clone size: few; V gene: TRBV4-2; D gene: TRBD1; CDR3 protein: CASSQAGTGREQYF
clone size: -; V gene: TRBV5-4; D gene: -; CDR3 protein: CASSLYGRGLRQETQYF
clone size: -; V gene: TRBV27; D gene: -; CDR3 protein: CASGGTRKETQYF
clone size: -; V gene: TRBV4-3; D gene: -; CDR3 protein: CASSQVWRQIIVTNYGYTF
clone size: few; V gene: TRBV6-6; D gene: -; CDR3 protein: CASSSVAGGDEQYF
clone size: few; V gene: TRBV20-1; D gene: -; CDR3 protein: CSASVGGGKDTQYF
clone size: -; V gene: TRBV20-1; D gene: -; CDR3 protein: CSARRGAGLNTEAFF
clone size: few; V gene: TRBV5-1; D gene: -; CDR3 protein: CASSLVDRGYGYTF
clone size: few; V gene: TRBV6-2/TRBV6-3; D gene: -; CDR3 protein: CASRSGQYEQFF
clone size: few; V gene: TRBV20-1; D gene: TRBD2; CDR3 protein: CSATLAGGYNEQFF
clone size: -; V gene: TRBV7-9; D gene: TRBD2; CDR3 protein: CASSRTGLAGETEQFF